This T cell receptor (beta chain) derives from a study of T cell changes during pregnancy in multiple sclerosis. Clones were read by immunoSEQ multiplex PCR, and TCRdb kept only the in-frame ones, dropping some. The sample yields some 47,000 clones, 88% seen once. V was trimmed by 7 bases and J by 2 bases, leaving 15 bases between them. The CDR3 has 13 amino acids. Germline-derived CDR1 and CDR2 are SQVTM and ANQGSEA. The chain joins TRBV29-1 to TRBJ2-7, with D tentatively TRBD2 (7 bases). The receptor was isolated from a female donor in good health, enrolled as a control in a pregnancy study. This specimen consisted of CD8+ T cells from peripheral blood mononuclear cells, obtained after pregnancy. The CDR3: CSAGEGEPYEQYF. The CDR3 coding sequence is TGCAGCGCCGGGGAGGGGGAACCCTACGAGCAGTACTTC.